These T cell receptor beta chains were read from a single sample in a study of blood T cell repertoires in COVID-19. The assay was immunoSEQ multiplex PCR, and TCRdb's table has in-frame clones only and misses some. The table lists about 190,000 clones, roughly 86% of them singletons. Sequenced material: peripheral blood. Source of these receptors: a woman between 70 and 85 years old with active or convalescent COVID-19. Both conserved end residues are part of each CDR3. The D gene is left open where the match is weak. Where a row states a size, it is once, few, many or the class of an expanded clone; other rows omit it.

TRBJ2-1 NA TRBV29-1 NA TGCAGCGTGCGTCGCAGGGTAAATGAGCAGTTCTTC CSVRRRVNEQFF
TRBJ1-6 NA TRBV5-1 TRBD1 TGCGCCAGCAGCTTAAACCCCGGGACAGCCAATTCACCCCTCCACTTT CASSLNPGTANSPLHF
TRBJ1-2 NA TRBV5-1 TRBD1 TGCGCCAGCAGCAACGGGGACAGGGTTCATGGCTACACCTTC CASSNGDRVHGYTF
TRBJ2-3 NA TRBV9 TRBD2 TGTGCCAGCAGCGTCGCCTATAGCGGGACCACAGATACGCAGTATTTT CASSVAYSGTTDTQYF
TRBJ2-7 NA TRBV5-1 NA TGCGCCAGCAAGGCTCTTACGGGGAGCTCCTACGAGCAGTACTTC CASKALTGSSYEQYF
TRBJ2-1 NA TRBV4-1 NA TGCGCCAGCAGCCCCCCCACCGGGAATGAGCAGTTCTTC CASSPPTGNEQFF
TRBJ2-7 NA TRBV6-5 NA TGTGCCAGCAGTTCAAATAGGGGTGAGCAGTACTTC CASSSNRGEQYF
TRBJ2-1 NA TRBV5-1 TRBD1 TGCGCCAGCAGCTTGACAGGGGTCGGACACAATGAGCAGTTCTTC CASSLTGVGHNEQFF
TRBJ2-7 NA TRBV6-2/TRBV6-3 TRBD2 TGTGCCAGCAGTTCCTCAGCGGGACTCTCCTACGAGCAGTACTTC CASSSSAGLSYEQYF
TRBJ1-1 NA TRBV19 NA TGTGCCAGTAGTATGAGGTTTGGAACTGAAGCTTTCTTT CASSMRFGTEAFF
TRBJ2-7 few TRBV4-1 NA TGCGCCAGCAGCCAAGCCGGGACATTGACCTACGAGCAGTACTTC CASSQAGTLTYEQYF
TRBJ2-1 once TRBV2 NA TGTGCCAGCAGGGGAGGCCCGAGGAGGGTAAACAATGAGCAGTTCTTC CASRGGPRRVNNEQFF
TRBJ2-1 NA TRBV30 NA TGTGCCTGGAGCGCCGCCCTTAGCGGTGAGCAGTTCTTC CAWSAALSGEQFF
TRBJ2-7 NA TRBV19 TRBD1 TGTGCCAGTAGTTTACGGACAGGGGACGAGCAGTACTTC CASSLRTGDEQYF
TRBJ1-4 NA TRBV4-1 NA TGCGCCAGCAGCCAAGTAGGCAGGGCTGGAGAAAAACTGTTTTTT CASSQVGRAGEKLFF
TRBJ2-7 NA TRBV6-4 TRBD1 TGTGCCAGCAGTGACGGGACAGGCGGGATGGGCGAGCAGTACTTC CASSDGTGGMGEQYF
TRBJ1-1 NA TRBV19 TRBD1 TGTGCCAGTAGCCGACAGGGCTGGACTGAAGCTTTCTTT CASSRQGWTEAFF
TRBJ1-2 NA TRBV19 NA TGTGCCAGTCGGGGGGTGGACTATGGCTACACCTTC CASRGVDYGYTF
TRBJ2-7 NA TRBV2 TRBD1 TGTGCCAGCCGAAGGACAGGTTCCTACGAGCAGTACTTC CASRRTGSYEQYF
TRBJ2-5 NA TRBV2 NA TGTGCCAGCAGGGAGGGGCTACTAGACATCCGTACCCAGGAGACCCAGTACTTC CASREGLLDIRTQETQYF
TRBJ1-5 few TRBV13 NA TGTGCCAGCAGCTTAGCCCCGGATCAGCCCCAGCATTTT CASSLAPDQPQHF
TRBJ1-2 NA TRBV3-1/TRBV3-2 NA TGTGCCAGCAGCCCACAGGGCTATGGCTACACCTTC CASSPQGYGYTF
TRBJ2-5 NA TRBV3-1/TRBV3-2 TRBD2 TGTGCCAGCAGCCTCCTCGGGGGGGGCCGGAACTTC CASSLLGGGRNF
TRBJ1-1 NA TRBV12-3/TRBV12-4 NA TGTGCCAGCAGCCCGGGGACTGAAGCTTTCTTT CASSPGTEAFF
TRBJ2-3 NA TRBV5-1 NA TGCGCCAGCAGCTTGGCTCCGACAGATACGCAGTATTTT CASSLAPTDTQYF
TRBJ1-1 NA TRBV5-1 NA TGCGCCAGCAGCTTATCAGGGGATGAAGCTTTCTTT CASSLSGDEAFF
TRBJ2-2 NA TRBV3-1/TRBV3-2 NA TGTGCCACCAAGTCTAGGGGAGGGAACACCGGGGAGCTGTTTTTT CATKSRGGNTGELFF
TRBJ2-1 few TRBV24-1 TRBD2 TGTGCCACCAGTTACCCTGGGACTAGCGGGGGCCTTGAGCAGTTCTTC CATSYPGTSGGLEQFF
TRBJ2-1 NA TRBV11-2 TRBD2 TGTGCCAGCAGCCCCGGGGGGAATGAGCAGTTCTTC CASSPGGNEQFF
TRBJ2-7 once TRBV19 TRBD1 TGTGCCAGTAGTCTTCATAGTGGGAATCTCGACAGGGCCTACGAGCAGTACTTC CASSLHSGNLDRAYEQYF
TRBJ2-7 NA TRBV4-1 NA TGCGCCAGCAGCCAAGAGCCCAGCGGACTTTCCTACGAGCAGTACTTC CASSQEPSGLSYEQYF